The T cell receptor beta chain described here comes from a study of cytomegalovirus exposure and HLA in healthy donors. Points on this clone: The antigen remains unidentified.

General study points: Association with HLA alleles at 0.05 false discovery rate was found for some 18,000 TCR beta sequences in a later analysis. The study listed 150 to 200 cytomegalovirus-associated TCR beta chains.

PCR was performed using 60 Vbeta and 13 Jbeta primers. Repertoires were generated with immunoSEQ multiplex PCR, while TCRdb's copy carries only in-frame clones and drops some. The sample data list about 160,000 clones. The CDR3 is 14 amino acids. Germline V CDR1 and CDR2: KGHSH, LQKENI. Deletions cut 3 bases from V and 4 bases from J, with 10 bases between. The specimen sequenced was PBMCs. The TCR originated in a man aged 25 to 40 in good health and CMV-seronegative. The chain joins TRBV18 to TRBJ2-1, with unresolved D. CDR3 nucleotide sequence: TGTGCCAGCTCACCTCTTCAGACTTACAATGAGCAGTTCTTC. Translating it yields CASSPLQTYNEQFF.